This TCR beta chain came from a study of T cell responses to AZD1222 COVID-19 vaccine. Study conclusions and caveats: Spike-specific TCR breadth and depth went up after people got two AZD1222 doses. Most donors were white British, females outnumbered males, and clonal diversity was possibly underestimated. Dominant CD4 TCR responses targeted spike regions 160-218 and 743-854.

Profiling relied on immunoSEQ multiplex PCR, and the TCRdb table lists in-frame clones only, not all of them. Altogether around 140,000 clones are present, over 75% being singletons, with the ten largest covering 5.4%. This clone has just one count. Its antigen is not known. The CDR3 has 13 residues. V was pared by 0 bases and J by 4 bases, with 7 bases between. Looked up from germline, CDR1 is SGDLS and CDR2 is YYNGEE. The sequencing here drew on peripheral blood, taken 28 days after the second dose of the MenACWY control vaccine. The clonotype originates from an adult who received the MenACWY meningococcal vaccine as a control. The rearrangement uses TRBV9 and TRBJ1-2, with D possibly being TRBD1 (6 bases). This CDR3 reads CASSVAGVYGYTF. As DNA, the CDR3 is TGTGCCAGCAGCGTAGCAGGGGTCTATGGCTACACCTTC.